This TCR beta chain appears in the sequencing data of a study of shared clonotypes between healthy human individuals. Looking at the study overall: Each donor's CD8 memory used one plate, CD8 naive two, each CD4 subset three.

Unmatched junction bases numbered 4, after V lost 4 bases and J lost 6 bases. The CDR3 is 13 amino acids. In germline, CDR1 is SGHDT, CDR2 YYEEEE. Splitting of CD4+ cells produced CD45RA+ naive and CD45RA-negative memory subsets. Sequencing used immunoSEQ multiplex PCR; TCRdb keeps in-frame clones, though not all of them. The sample lists about 990,000 clones, approximately 80% occurring once. Whole-study findings and limits: How much donors shared clonotypes was expected to be affected by sequencing depth. The genetic and exposure-history diversity represented was limited by few donors.

Of note for this clone: Its antigen remains unidentified.

The clonotype comes from a man younger than 35 in good health. Some clones in this sample may be carry-over from other donors' samples. What was sequenced was memory CD4+ T cells from PBMCs. Sample subset: CD45RA-negative fraction. This chain links TRBV5-6 with TRBJ2-4; 7 nucleotides agree with TRBD1. CDR3 sequence: CASSRQGTNIQYF. CDR3 in DNA: TGTGCCAGCAGCCGACAGGGAACAAACATTCAGTACTTC. The variable domain in full, completed from reference TRBV5-6 and TRBJ2-4, reads DAGVTQSPTHLIKTRGQQVTLRCSPKSGHDTVSWYQQALGQGPQFIFQYYEEEERQRGNFPDRFSGHQFPNYSSELNVNALLLGDSALYLCASSRQGTNIQYFGAGTRLSVL.